Below, 5 T cell receptor beta chains from the same sample are listed, as sequenced in a study of blood T cell repertoires in COVID-19. Some clones are missing from TCRdb's copy, which holds only in-frame ones; the method was immunoSEQ multiplex PCR. Of over 130,000 clones in the sample, 75% to 90% were seen once. Sample: peripheral blood. Receptors were obtained from a woman of 80 years or more with acute or convalescent COVID-19.

J is TRBJ2-2 and V is TRBV11-3; D not resolved. The germline CDR1 and CDR2 sequences are SGHNT and YENEEA. This CDR3 region has 14 residues. The V gene lost 5 bases and the J gene lost 0 bases, with 7 bases spanning the gap. For the CDR3, the DNA is TGTGCCAGCAGCCGCGATTCGAACACCGGGGAGCTGTTTTTT. Protein sequence: CASSRDSNTGELFF.

This clone was detected a few times. The chain joins TRBV28 to TRBJ1-1; the D gene is possibly TRBD1 (6 bases). The germline gives CDR1 MDHEN, CDR2 SYDVKM. The CDR3 has 11 amino acids. Trimming took off 6 bases at V and 12 bases at J, with 14 bases between the two ends. The CDR3 loop reads CASRLRDISFF. CDR3 DNA sequence: TGTGCCAGCAGGCTACGGGACATCTCTTTCTTT.

The chain has TRBV5-1 and TRBJ2-1; D unclear. CDR1 SGHRS and CDR2 YFSETQ come from the germline V gene. V was trimmed by 1 base and J by 10 bases, leaving 15 bases between them. The CDR3 covers 14 residues. The chain's CDR3 is CASSLSYPISEQFF. The DNA for the CDR3 is TGCGCCAGCAGCTTGTCGTACCCTATTTCAGAGCAGTTCTTC.

This chain connects TRBV12-3 or TRBV12-4 to TRBJ2-1, with D possibly being TRBD1 (6 bases). V was trimmed by 5 bases and J by 8 bases, leaving 10 bases between them. CDR3 size: 12 residues. The DNA of the CDR3 is TGTGCCAGCAGTCCACAGGGCCATGAGCAGTTCTTC. It specifies CASSPQGHEQFF.

This clone came up once. CDR3 protein: CASSPTTAGGKAFF. CDR3 DNA sequence: TGTGCCAGCTCACCAACAACAGCGGGGGGGAAAGCTTTCTTT. The chain joins TRBV18 to TRBJ1-1; perhaps TRBD1 as D (5 bases). Trimming stripped 2 bases from V and 9 bases from J, with 16 bases between. This CDR3 contains 14 residues. Germline V gives CDR1 KGHSH, CDR2 LQKENI. Full variable domain (rest looked up from reference TRBV18 and TRBJ1-1): NAGVMQNPRHLVRRRGQEARLRCSPMKGHSHVYWYRQLPEEGLKFMVYLQKENIIDESGMPKERFSAEFPKEGPSILRIQQVVRGDSAAYFCASSPTTAGGKAFFGQGTRLTVV.